These 18 T cell receptor beta chains originate from one sample sequenced in a study of technical replicates of blood from a handful of donors (dated by TCRdb to the late 2010s). Receptor libraries were prepared by the immunoSEQ multiplex PCR assay. This immuneACCESS table, as held by TCRdb, lists in-frame sequences with V and J called but not all clones. Of the missing ones, under half trace to an unresolved V gene in checked studies; the others have no known cause. A total of approximately 87,000 clones appear in this sample, about 95% of them only once. The ten largest make up 0.3% to 0.35% of the sample. Sequencing used T cells isolated from PBMCs. All receptors derive from a human donor in good health.

V usage is TRBV2 and J usage is TRBJ2-5; 8 positions agree with TRBD2. Germline-derived CDR1 and CDR2 are SNHLY and FYNNEI. The CDR3 consists of 15 residues. With V trimmed by 8 bases and J by 1 base, 9 bases remained unmatched. The CDR3 DNA sequence: TGTGCCAGCCGCGATCTTCGGGGGGGCCAAGAGACCCAGTACTTC. It is translated as CASRDLRGGQETQYF.

The V call is TRBV2, the J call TRBJ2-7; 8 bases align to TRBD2. Per the germline V gene, CDR1 is SNHLY and CDR2 is FYNNEI. With 5 bases clipped from V and 0 bases from J, the junction kept 6 bases outside the gene matches. The CDR3 loop spans 15 amino acids. DNA of the CDR3: TGTGCCAGCAGTTTTACTAGCGGATCCTCCTACGAGCAGTACTTC. Its protein is CASSFTSGSSYEQYF.

V gene TRBV5-1 combines with J gene TRBJ2-7; 11 nucleotides match TRBD1. V was clipped by 7 bases and J by 1 base; unmatched bases: 13. This CDR3 contains 17 residues. Germline CDR1 and CDR2: SGHRS and YFSETQ. The CDR3 region has the DNA TGCGCCAGCGCCCTTGGGACAGGGGGTCTCTTATCCTACGAGCAGTACTTC. It codes for CASALGTGGLLSYEQYF.

This sequence joins TRBV2 and TRBJ2-3; maybe TRBD1 (5 bases). V was cut by 8 bases and J by 2 bases, with 17 bases left in between. The germline V gene has CDR1 SNHLY and CDR2 FYNNEI. The CDR3 spans 15 residues. The CDR3 nucleotides are TGTGCCAGCGGGTTGCAGGGCGATGTCACAGATACGCAGTATTTT. Its protein is CASGLQGDVTDTQYF.

The chain couples TRBV18 to TRBJ1-1; 7 bases line up with TRBD1. This CDR3 comprises 13 residues. Germline V gene data show CDR1 as KGHSH and CDR2 as LQKENI. Trimming cost V 8 bases and J 1 base; bases outside gene matches: 4. The CDR3 reads CASAAGGNTEAFF. The CDR3 nucleotides are TGTGCCAGCGCTGCAGGGGGGAACACTGAAGCTTTCTTT.

CDR3 residues: CASSLQGQAGNTIYF. The CDR3 DNA reads TGTGCCAGCAGTTTACAAGGACAGGCTGGAAACACCATATATTTT. This chain uses TRBV6-5 with TRBJ1-3; 7 positions agree with TRBD1. This CDR3 is built from 15 residues. Germline lookup yields CDR1 MNHEY and CDR2 SVGAGI. V shed 4 bases and J 2 bases; nucleotides not matched to a gene: 5.

The DNA for the CDR3 is TGTGCCAGCAGCCAAGATGGATGGGGACAGAAAAACATTCAGTACTTC. Amino acid sequence: CASSQDGWGQKNIQYF. The rearrangement links TRBV14 to TRBJ2-4; 7 nucleotides agree with TRBD1. The V gene's germline CDR1 is SGHDN and CDR2 FVKESK. The V segment lost 0 bases and the J segment 4 bases; nucleotides outside the gene matches: 6. The CDR3 length is 16 residues.

The chain uses TRBV5-6 and TRBJ2-7; a weak D match, TRBD2 (6 bases). The length of the CDR3 is 12 residues. CDR1 SGHDT and CDR2 YYEEEE come from the germline V gene. The V and J ends lost 4 bases and 3 bases respectively, with 8 bases between them. DNA for the CDR3: TGTGCCAGCAGCCGGGACTTCTACGAGCAGTACTTC. This encodes CASSRDFYEQYF.

The rearrangement joins TRBV6-5 to TRBJ1-3; a possible D gene is TRBD1 (5 bases). The CDR3 has 13 amino acids. Germline CDR1 MNHEY, CDR2 SVGAGI. V shed 8 bases and J shed 3 bases, with 11 bases lying between them. The CDR3 protein is CASGAGVGNTIYF. For the CDR3, the DNA is TGTGCCAGCGGGGCGGGAGTTGGAAACACCATATATTTT.

The CDR3 loop reads CASSLDPHSPLYGYTF. CDR3 coding DNA: TGTGCCAGCAGCTTAGATCCCCACAGCCCCCTTTATGGCTACACCTTC. The chain employs TRBV11-2 and TRBJ1-2; D gene ambiguous. Trimming cost V 0 bases and J 5 bases, with 16 bases left between them. The CDR3 contains 16 residues. Germline CDR1 SGHAT, CDR2 FQNNGV.

The chain recombines TRBV6-5 with TRBJ1-2; D is ambiguous. The germline CDR1 and CDR2 sequences are MNHEY and SVGAGI. This CDR3 spans 13 amino acids. The ends were cut back, 5 bases at V and 4 bases at J, with 11 bases in the middle. CDR3 DNA: TGTGCCAGCAGTACCACGGGTGGCTATGGCTACACCTTC. As protein: CASSTTGGYGYTF.

The chain employs TRBV9 and TRBJ2-1, with no clear D. V dropped 3 bases and J dropped 4 bases, with 8 bases sitting between them. In germline, CDR1 is SGDLS, CDR2 YYNGEE. The CDR3 runs 13 residues. The CDR3 nucleotides are TGTGCCAGCAGCGCTTCAGATTACAATGAGCAGTTCTTC. Translated: CASSASDYNEQFF.

The CDR3 loop reads CASSRERGAYEQYF. CDR3 coding DNA: TGCGCCAGCAGCCGAGAGCGGGGCGCCTACGAGCAGTACTTC. V and J are TRBV4-1 and TRBJ2-7, with TRBD2 identical over 7 bases. With 4 bases clipped from V and 2 bases from J, the junction kept 5 bases outside the gene matches. Germline V gene sequence: CDR1 MGHRA, CDR2 YSYEKL. The CDR3 is 14 amino acids.

The chain carries TRBV6-5 and TRBJ2-7, with 10 bases that match TRBD1. The CDR3 totals 14 residues. Germline V lookup: CDR1 MNHEY, CDR2 SVGAGI. V lost 6 bases, J lost 5 bases, and 7 bases stayed unmatched. CDR3 DNA sequence: TGTGCCAGCAGGGGGACAGGGGATTTTAACGAGCAGTACTTC. Translation gives CASRGTGDFNEQYF.

This chain links TRBV7-2 with TRBJ2-7; D may be TRBD1 (6 bases). The germline gives CDR1 SGHTA, CDR2 FQGNSA. V gave up 5 bases and J gave up 2 bases, with 10 bases separating them. CDR3 length: 13 amino acids. As DNA, the CDR3 is TGTGCCAGCAGCCCAGGGGTCCCCTACGAGCAGTACTTC. Residues: CASSPGVPYEQYF.

The V and J genes are TRBV6-1 and TRBJ1-5, with a tentative D call TRBD1 (6 bases). The CDR3 consists of 15 residues. Looked up from germline, CDR1 is MNHNS and CDR2 is SASEGT. The germline V and J ends were trimmed by 3 bases and 2 bases, with 11 bases remaining between them. The CDR3: CASSDHPGGNQPQHF. The CDR3 DNA is TGTGCCAGCAGTGATCATCCAGGGGGCAATCAGCCCCAGCATTTT.

J is TRBJ1-1 and V is TRBV11-1; D is unresolved. The CDR3 is 16 amino acids. The V gene's germline CDR1 is SGHAT and CDR2 FQDESV (reference sequence). Deletions cut 2 bases from V and 3 bases from J, with 16 bases between. Written as DNA, the CDR3 is TGTGCCAGCAGCTTAACAGAAGTTCTGGTCTACACTGAAGCTTTCTTT. As protein: CASSLTEVLVYTEAFF.

The chain recombines TRBV7-2 with TRBJ2-3, with 10 bases aligning to TRBD2. This CDR3 region has 16 residues. The germline CDR1 and CDR2 sequences are SGHTA and FQGNSA. J lost 2 bases, V lost 2 bases, and 4 bases had no gene match. The CDR3 region has the DNA TGTGCCAGCAGCTTAACTAGCGGGGCACTCACAGATACGCAGTATTTT. Translated: CASSLTSGALTDTQYF. Drawing the rest from reference TRBV7-2 and TRBJ2-3, the complete variable domain is GAGVSQSPSNKVTEKGKDVELRCDPISGHTALYWYRQSLGQGLEFLIYFQGNSAPDKSGLPSDRFSAERTGGSVSTLTIQRTQQEDSAVYLCASSLTSGALTDTQYFGPGTRLTVL.